This T cell receptor beta chain originates from a study of CD8 T cells in Susac syndrome. Study conclusions and caveats: In Susac patients, clonal expansion was not detected in CD4+ cells.

Random hexamers were used to reverse transcribe about 0.5 to 1 ug of RNA. TCRdb re-called the immunoSEQ multiplex PCR reads through MiXCR, storing one row per CDR3 protein. The sample lists about 180,000 distinct CDR3 sequences, roughly 94% occurring once. The germline gives CDR1 MNHNS, CDR2 SASEGT. J was trimmed by 2 bases and V by 6 bases; bases with no gene match: 13. The CDR3 has 18 residues. Regarding this clonotype: Its antigen remains unidentified.

The source material was CD4+ T cells from PBMCs. The sequence was collected from a human donor with Susac syndrome. The rearrangement joins TRBV6-1 to TRBJ2-5; TRBD2 aligns across 12 bases. The chain's CDR3 is CASSRRLAGENSQETQYF. The CDR3 DNA reads as TGTGCCAGCAGCCGCAGACTAGCGGGGGAAAACTCTCAAGAGACCCAGTACTTC.